This TCR beta chain was profiled in a study of T-cell reconstitution after alpha-beta-depleted transplantation in children. Researchers prepared the TCRbeta library using unique molecular identifiers, the study reports. TCRdb analysed the PCR reads with MiXCR anew, one entry per CDR3 protein. The table lists some 70,000 distinct CDR3 sequences, just under 7.5% of them singletons. The CDR3 is made up of 13 amino acids. Germline V CDR1 and CDR2: SQVTM, ANQGSEA. Trimming removed 7 bases from V and 1 base from J, with 8 bases in between. This clonotype was detected ten times or more. The chain combines TRBV29-1 with TRBJ2-6; D uncertain. The TCR sequence derives from a human donor who donated a stem cell graft to a child with acute lymphoblastic leukemia. The source material was PBMCs from the stem cell graft donor, sampled from the stem cell graft. The CDR3, as DNA: TGCAGCGGCTATCATTCTGGGGCCAACGTCCTGACTTTC. This translates into CSGYHSGANVLTF.